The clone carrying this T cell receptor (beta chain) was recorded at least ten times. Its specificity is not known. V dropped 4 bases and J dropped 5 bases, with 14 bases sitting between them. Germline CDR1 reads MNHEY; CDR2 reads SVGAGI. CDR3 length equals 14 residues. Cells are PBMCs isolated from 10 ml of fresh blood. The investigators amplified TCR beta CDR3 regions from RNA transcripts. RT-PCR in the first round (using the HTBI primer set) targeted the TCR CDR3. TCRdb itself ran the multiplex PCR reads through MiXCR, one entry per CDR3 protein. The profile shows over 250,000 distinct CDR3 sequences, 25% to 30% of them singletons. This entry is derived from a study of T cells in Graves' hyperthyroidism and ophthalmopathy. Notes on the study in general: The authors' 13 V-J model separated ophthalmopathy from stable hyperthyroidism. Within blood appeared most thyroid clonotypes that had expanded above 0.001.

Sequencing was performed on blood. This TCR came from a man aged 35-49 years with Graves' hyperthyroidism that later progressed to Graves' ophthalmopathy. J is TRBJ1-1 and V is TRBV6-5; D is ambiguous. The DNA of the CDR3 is TGTGCCAGCAGTTCGAACCCTAAAGCAACTGAAGCTTTCTTT. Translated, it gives CASSSNPKATEAFF.